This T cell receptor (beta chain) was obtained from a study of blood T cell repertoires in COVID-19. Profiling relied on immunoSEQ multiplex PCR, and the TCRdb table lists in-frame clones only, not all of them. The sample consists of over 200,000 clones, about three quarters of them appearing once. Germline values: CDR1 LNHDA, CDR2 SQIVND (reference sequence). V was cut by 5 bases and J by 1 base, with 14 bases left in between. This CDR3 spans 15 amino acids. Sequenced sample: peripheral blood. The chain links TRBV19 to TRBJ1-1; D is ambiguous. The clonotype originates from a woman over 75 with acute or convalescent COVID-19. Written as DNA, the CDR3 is TGTGCCAGTAGTCGCGGCGGAAACGCGAACACTGAAGCTTTCTTT. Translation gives CASSRGGNANTEAFF.